Shown below are 23 T cell receptor beta chains from a single sample sequenced in a study of T cell responses to AZD1222 COVID-19 vaccine. The assay was immunoSEQ multiplex PCR, and TCRdb's table has in-frame clones only and misses some. Among around 140,000 clones listed, around 84% were seen once. The specimen comprised peripheral blood, sampled 28 days after the second AZD1222 dose. The receptors shown here come from an adult who received the AZD1222 COVID-19 vaccine.

The V gene is TRBV27, the J gene TRBJ1-5; D uncertain. This CDR3 has 15 amino acids. CDR1 is MNHEY and CDR2 is SMNVEV in the germline V gene (reference sequence). V was clipped by 5 bases and J by 1 base, with 12 bases between them. This CDR3 reads CASSREGMSNQPQHF. The CDR3 nucleotides are TGTGCCAGCAGTCGGGAGGGTATGAGCAATCAGCCCCAGCATTTT.

The genes are TRBV6-1 and TRBJ1-1, with D possibly matching TRBD1 (5 bases). The CDR3 is 14 amino acids. Trimming took off 3 bases at V and 6 bases at J, with 14 bases between the two ends. Per germline, CDR1 MNHNS and CDR2 SASEGT. The CDR3 here is CASSEGPGFAEAFF. As DNA, the CDR3 is TGTGCCAGCAGTGAGGGGCCAGGGTTCGCTGAAGCTTTCTTT.

This chain joins TRBV7-9 and TRBJ2-1; D is ambiguous. Per the germline V gene, CDR1 is SEHNR and CDR2 is FQNEAQ (reference sequence). Trimming left V 4 bases short and J 9 bases short, with 7 bases between. The CDR3 contains 11 residues. The CDR3 coding sequence is TGTGCCAGCAGCTATACCCCTGAGCAGTTCTTC. It translates to CASSYTPEQFF.

The chain couples TRBV5-8 to TRBJ1-4; no clear D gene. This CDR3 contains 14 residues. The germline gives CDR1 SGHTS, CDR2 YDEGEE. V was clipped by 5 bases and J by 0 bases, with 8 bases between them. The CDR3 DNA reads as TGTGCCAGCAGGACCAGTGCAACTAATGAAAAACTGTTTTTT. It specifies CASRTSATNEKLFF.

The chain links TRBV21-1 to TRBJ2-4. TRBV21-1 is shown as a pseudogene. The CDR3 has 14 residues. The CDR3 loop reads CATHREGPKNIQYF. The CDR3 DNA sequence: TGTGCCACCCATAGGGAAGGGCCCAAAAACATTCAGTACTTC.

This clone showed up just once. The same CDR3 can be traced to other DNA sequences in this sample. This chain links TRBV7-9 with TRBJ2-3; D gene ambiguous. With 7 bases removed from V and 1 base from J, the gap between germline ends came to 3 bases. The CDR3 sequence is 11 residues long. Germline CDR1 reads SEHNR; CDR2 reads FQNEAQ (reference sequence). Written as DNA, the CDR3 is TGTGCCAGCACTCGCACAGATACGCAGTATTTT. Translating it yields CASTRTDTQYF.

This chain links TRBV10-2 with TRBJ2-7, with 7 positions matching TRBD1. The CDR3 has 12 residues. V shed 7 bases, J shed 6 bases, and the junction held 6 bases outside the gene matches. Germline-derived CDR1 and CDR2 are WSHSY and SAAADI. CDR3 in amino acids: CASTPTGFEQYF. The CDR3 DNA reads TGCGCCAGCACCCCGACAGGGTTCGAGCAGTACTTC.

The chain links TRBV12-5 to TRBJ1-1; 8 bases agree with TRBD1. The CDR3 sequence is 15 residues long. In germline, CDR1 is LGHNT, CDR2 FRNRAP. Germline trimming cut 2 bases from V and 5 bases from J; bases unmatched to any gene: 7. CDR3 protein: CASGLNTGGRTEAFF. The CDR3 DNA reads TGTGCTAGTGGTTTGAACACAGGGGGGAGGACTGAAGCTTTCTTT. Full variable domain (outside the CDR3, taken from reference TRBV12-5 and TRBJ1-1): DARVTQTPRHKVTEMGQEVTMRCQPILGHNTVFWYRQTMMQGLELLAYFRNRAPLDDSGMPKDRFSAEMPDATLATLKIQPSEPRDSAVYFCASGLNTGGRTEAFFGQGTRLTVV.

The table lists this clone with a few counts. This chain connects TRBV30 to TRBJ2-1; TRBD2 matches 10 bases. Germline CDR1 and CDR2: GTSNPN and SVGIG (reference sequence). V was clipped by 2 bases and J by 12 bases; unmatched bases: 4. This CDR3 spans 12 amino acids. DNA of the CDR3: TGTGCCTGGAGTACCGCTAGCGGGAGGCAGTTCTTC. The encoded protein is CAWSTASGRQFF.

The chain links TRBV29-1 to TRBJ1-4; no reliable D call. The CDR3 has 12 residues. CDR1 is SQVTM and CDR2 is ANQGSEA in the germline V gene. V lost 5 bases, J lost 4 bases, and 8 bases lay in between. CDR3 coding DNA: TGCAGCGTTATCCTTGGTAATGAAAAACTGTTTTTT. Protein: CSVILGNEKLFF.

As regards this clone: This same CDR3 is encoded by further DNA sequences in the sample. This rearrangement joins TRBV6-5 to TRBJ1-5; 8 bases line up with TRBD1. The CDR3 has 15 residues. Trimming at V came to 4 bases and at J to 1 base, leaving 3 bases not matched to a gene. Germline CDR1 is MNHEY and CDR2 is SVGAGI. The CDR3 is CASSSRQGSNQPQHF. As DNA, the CDR3 is TGTGCCAGCAGTTCCAGACAGGGGAGCAATCAGCCCCAGCATTTT.

The chain joins TRBV11-3 to TRBJ1-6; no clear D gene. The CDR3 spans 13 residues. CDR1 and CDR2 (germline): SGHNT, YENEEA. Trimming shortened V by 3 bases and J by 8 bases, and 8 bases separated the two germline ends. DNA of the CDR3: TGTGCCAGCAGCTTGGGGTGGGATTCACCCCTCCACTTT. Amino acids: CASSLGWDSPLHF.

The DNA for the CDR3 is TGTGCCAGCAGCGTAGTAGGGACTAGCGGGGTCACAGATACGCAGTATTTT. This encodes CASSVVGTSGVTDTQYF. The V and J genes are TRBV9 and TRBJ2-3, with 13 bases identical to TRBD2. Trimming cost V 0 bases and J 2 bases; bases outside gene matches: 3. The CDR3 spans 17 residues. Germline lookup yields CDR1 SGDLS and CDR2 YYNGEE.

CDR3 DNA sequence: TGTGCCTGGAGTGAAGCTAGCGGGAGGTCAGATACGCAGTATTTT. Its protein product is CAWSEASGRSDTQYF. V is TRBV30 and J is TRBJ2-3; 11 bases are a match to TRBD2. V was clipped by 1 base and J by 4 bases; unmatched bases: 4. Germline assignment: CDR1 GTSNPN and CDR2 SVGIG (reference sequence). The CDR3 totals 15 residues.

The table lists this clone with a count of one. The gene calls are TRBV10-1 and TRBJ2-2, with D perhaps TRBD1 (5 bases). This CDR3 comprises 16 residues. V lost 4 bases and J lost 3, with 15 bases in between. In germline, CDR1 is WNHNN, CDR2 SYGVQD (reference sequence). CDR3 DNA: TGCGCCAGCAGTGGTTTCCCCGGACAAGACACCGGGGAGCTGTTTTTT. Its protein is CASSGFPGQDTGELFF.

The chain has TRBV6-5 and TRBJ1-2; 9 bases fit TRBD1. Germline lookup yields CDR1 MNHEY and CDR2 SVGAGI. The J segment lost 6 bases and the V segment lost 2 bases, leaving 7 bases of the junction unmatched. CDR3 size: 15 residues. CDR3 DNA sequence: TGTGCCAGCAGTTACGGTCCCGGGACAGGGAATGGCTACACCTTC. Translation: CASSYGPGTGNGYTF.

The chain couples TRBV10-3 to TRBJ1-1, with 7 bases lining up with TRBD1. The V segment lost 3 bases and the J segment 6 bases; nucleotides outside the gene matches: 16. Germline CDR1 is ENHRY and CDR2 is SYGVKD. The CDR3 has 17 amino acids. The CDR3 reads CAISDIGRGTFGAEAFF. The CDR3 DNA is TGTGCCATCAGTGATATTGGCAGGGGGACTTTTGGCGCTGAAGCTTTCTTT.

In this sample, this clone turned up once. The chain is built from TRBV9 and TRBJ1-2, with D perhaps matching TRBD1 (6 bases). Germline V gene lookup returns CDR1 SGDLS and CDR2 YYNGEE. The V end lost 3 bases, the J end lost 5 bases, and 17 bases lay between the germline ends. The CDR3 is 15 amino acids. CDR3 bases: TGTGCCAGCAGCGCTGACTCAGGGGTAACTTATGGCTACACCTTC. Translating gives CASSADSGVTYGYTF.

This clone showed up just once. V usage is TRBV6-5 and J usage is TRBJ1-1, with TRBD1 matching over 8 bases. V gave up 3 bases and J gave up 1 base; unmatched junction bases: 4. The germline gives CDR1 MNHEY, CDR2 SVGAGI. The CDR3 runs to 15 residues. In nucleotides, the CDR3 is TGTGCCAGCAGTTATCTAACAGGGGGGAACACTGAAGCTTTCTTT. Its translation: CASSYLTGGNTEAFF.

The chain joins TRBV28 to TRBJ2-7; possible D gene TRBD2, 6 bases. CDR1 MDHEN and CDR2 SYDVKM come from the germline V gene. Trimming stripped 5 bases from V and 7 bases from J, with 18 bases between. The CDR3 is made up of 14 amino acids. The CDR3 DNA follows: TGTGCCAGCAGTCTTACGGGAGCGTCTCGAGAGCAGTACTTC. Translating gives CASSLTGASREQYF.

This rearrangement joins TRBV5-1 to TRBJ1-3, with D unclear. V was clipped by 2 bases and J by 0 bases, with 12 bases between them. This CDR3 is 16 amino acids long. From germline, CDR1 is SGHRS and CDR2 YFSETQ. DNA for the CDR3: TGCGCCAGCAGCTTACCGGGTTTAAGCTCTGGAAACACCATATATTTT. This encodes CASSLPGLSSGNTIYF.

As DNA, the CDR3 is TGTGCCAGCAGTTACGTCGGGACAACTAATGAAAAACTGTTTTTT. It yields the protein CASSYVGTTNEKLFF. The V gene is TRBV6-5, the J gene TRBJ1-4, with D unclear. Germline CDR1 reads MNHEY; CDR2 reads SVGAGI. V dropped 2 bases and J dropped 0 bases, with 7 bases sitting between them. This CDR3 is built from 15 residues.

A word on this clone: Other DNA sequences of this sample code for an identical CDR3. V and J are TRBV19 and TRBJ1-2; D is perhaps TRBD1 (6 bases). The germline V gene has CDR1 LNHDA and CDR2 SQIVND (reference sequence). V lost 2 bases and J 5 bases, leaving 9 bases between the germline ends. This CDR3 has 13 amino acids. CDR3 bases: TGTGCCAGTAGTATACGGACAGATTATGGCTACACCTTC. It encodes CASSIRTDYGYTF. Together with reference TRBV19 and TRBJ1-2, the CDR3 gives the full variable domain: DGGITQSPKYLFRKEGQNVTLSCEQNLNHDAMYWYRQDPGQGLRLIYYSQIVNDFQKGDIAEGYSVSREKKESFPLTVTSAQKNPTAFYLCASSIRTDYGYTFGSGTRLTVV.